The rows below give T cell receptor beta chains drawn from one sample of a study of tumor and adjacent non-tumor tissue in lung cancer. One entry per CDR3 protein results from TCRdb running MiXCR on the multiplex PCR reads. The sample has approximately 76,000 distinct CDR3 sequences; nearly 70% are singletons. The sample comprised lung tumor tissue. The receptors originated from a woman between 70 and 85 years old with non-small cell lung cancer. Each CDR3 is given without its conserved first and last residue.

j_gene | v_gene | CDR3aa
TRBJ1-2 | TRBV28 | ASSGDLYGYT
TRBJ1-1 | TRBV14 | ASSRVLDTEAF
TRBJ1-2 | TRBV20-1 | SPNGEGWGYT
TRBJ1-2 | TRBV6-5 | ASNYQGGNYGYT
TRBJ2-1 | TRBV11-2 | ASSLFHDYEQF
TRBJ2-1 | TRBV6-5 | ASNRRLSGYNEEF
TRBJ2-1 | TRBV5-1 | ASSIGLAGADDQF
TRBJ2-2 | TRBV5-5 | ASSPQPGLAIGELF
TRBJ2-5 | TRBV5-4 | ASSTESGGGLDQETQY
TRBJ1-2 | TRBV30 | AFPLEYGHGYT
TRBJ2-3 | TRBV29-1 | SLHPKSTGTQY
TRBJ1-2 | TRBV29-1 | SVEDRRGSYGYT
TRBJ2-7 | TRBV5-1 | ASSLELDYYEQY
TRBJ2-5 | TRBV6-5 | ANSNPSGEGKETQH
TRBJ2-4 | TRBV20-1 | SAPRGGRAKNIQY
TRBJ2-5 | TRBV6-5 | AGFPSGWETQY
TRBJ1-3 | TRBV11-2 | ASRGRQGAGNTIY
TRBJ1-2 | TRBV11-1 | ANSHSVFGYGYT
TRBJ2-3 | TRBV7-9 | ASSLAQGSSDTQY
TRBJ1-1 | TRBV29-1 | SVARGKGTGAF
TRBJ2-5 | TRBV12-3/TRBV12-4 | VSSGGVKDTQY
TRBJ1-1 | TRBV5-1 | ASTLVGDPGTEAF
TRBJ2-1 | TRBV4-1 | ASSHLTGSHYEQF
TRBJ2-1 | TRBV7-8 | VSRRDLNEQF
TRBJ1-5 | TRBV5-5 | ASSPTVNQPQH
TRBJ2-1 | TRBV20-1 | SARAGGSVNNEQF
TRBJ2-1 | TRBV5-1 | ASSLRAGPNEQF
TRBJ1-5 | TRBV25-1 | ASSSEPNQPQH
TRBJ1-2 | TRBV29-1 | SAVDQGERGYT
TRBJ2-5 | TRBV4-2 | ASSQAPYQETQY
TRBJ1-1 | TRBV6-6 | AGSPRTGVNTEAF
TRBJ2-5 | TRBV6-1 | VSSEDRSETQY
TRBJ2-1 | TRBV10-3 | AISRGEGESNEQI
TRBJ2-3 | TRBV29-1 | SAEGGRTDTQY
TRBJ2-7 | TRBV28 | ASSSGQAYVQY
TRBJ2-7 | TRBV6-5 | ASSPGSGACEQY
TRBJ1-1 | TRBV29-1 | SVGFPGTEAF
TRBJ1-2 | TRBV6-1 | ASSANRDDRGYT
TRBJ2-3 | TRBV5-6 | ASGAGLASTDTQY
TRBJ1-1 | TRBV29-1 | SLRLWTETNTEAF
TRBJ1-3 | TRBV6-5 | ASGPQGARGNTIY
TRBJ2-7 | TRBV12-3/TRBV12-4 | PISPRQGVPYEQY
TRBJ2-7 | TRBV11-3 | AISLRSWGTYEQY
TRBJ2-1 | TRBV18 | ASSPPGQPSQQF
TRBJ1-5 | TRBV11-2 | ASSQRAVNQPQH
TRBJ2-1 | TRBV7-3 | ASSLIGGKDEQF
TRBJ2-1 | TRBV29-1 | NGETGSWSEQF